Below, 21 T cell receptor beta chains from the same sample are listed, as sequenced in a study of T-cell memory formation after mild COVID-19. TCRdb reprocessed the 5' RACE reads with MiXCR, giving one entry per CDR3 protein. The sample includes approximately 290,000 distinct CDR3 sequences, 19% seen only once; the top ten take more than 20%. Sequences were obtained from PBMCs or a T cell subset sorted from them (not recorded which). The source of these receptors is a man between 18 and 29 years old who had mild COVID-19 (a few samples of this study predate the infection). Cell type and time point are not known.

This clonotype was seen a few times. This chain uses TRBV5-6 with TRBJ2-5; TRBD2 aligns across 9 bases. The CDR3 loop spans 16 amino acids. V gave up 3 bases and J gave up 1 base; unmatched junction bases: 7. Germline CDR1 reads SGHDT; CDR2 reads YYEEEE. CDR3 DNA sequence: TGTGCCAGCAGCTCCCGGGGAGCGGGGGGCCAAGAGACCCAGTACTTC. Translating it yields CASSSRGAGGQETQYF.

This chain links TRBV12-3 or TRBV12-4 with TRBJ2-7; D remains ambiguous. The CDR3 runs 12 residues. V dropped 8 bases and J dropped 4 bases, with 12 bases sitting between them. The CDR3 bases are TGTGCCAGCGCCAGTTTATCGTACGAGCAGTACTTC. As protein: CASASLSYEQYF.

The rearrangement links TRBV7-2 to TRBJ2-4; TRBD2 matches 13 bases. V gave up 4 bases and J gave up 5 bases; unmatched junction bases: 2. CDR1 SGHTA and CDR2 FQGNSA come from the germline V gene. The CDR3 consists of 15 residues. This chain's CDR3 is CASSWTSGGQNIQYF. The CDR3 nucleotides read TGTGCCAGCAGCTGGACTAGCGGGGGCCAAAACATTCAGTACTTC.

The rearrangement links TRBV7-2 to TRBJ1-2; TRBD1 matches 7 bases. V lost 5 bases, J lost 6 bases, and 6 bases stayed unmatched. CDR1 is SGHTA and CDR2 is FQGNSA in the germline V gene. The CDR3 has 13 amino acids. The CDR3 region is CASSRDRADGYTF. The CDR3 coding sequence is TGTGCCAGCAGCCGAGACAGGGCGGATGGCTACACCTTC.

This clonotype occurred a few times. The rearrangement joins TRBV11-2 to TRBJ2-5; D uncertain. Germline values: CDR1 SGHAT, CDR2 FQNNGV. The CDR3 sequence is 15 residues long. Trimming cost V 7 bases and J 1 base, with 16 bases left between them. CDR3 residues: CASTWVGQLQETQYF. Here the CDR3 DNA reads TGTGCCAGCACCTGGGTCGGGCAGCTCCAAGAGACCCAGTACTTC.

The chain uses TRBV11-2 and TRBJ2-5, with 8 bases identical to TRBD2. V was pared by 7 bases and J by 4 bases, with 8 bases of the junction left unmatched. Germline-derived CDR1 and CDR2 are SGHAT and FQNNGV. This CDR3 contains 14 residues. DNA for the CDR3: TGTGCCAGCAACCCCCGGGGGGGAGGAGAGACCCAGTACTTC. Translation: CASNPRGGGETQYF.

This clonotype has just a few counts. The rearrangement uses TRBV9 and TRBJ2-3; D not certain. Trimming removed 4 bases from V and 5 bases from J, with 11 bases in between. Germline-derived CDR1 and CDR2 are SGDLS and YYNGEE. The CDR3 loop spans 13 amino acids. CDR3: CASSIDTGDTQYF. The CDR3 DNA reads TGTGCCAGCAGCATCGACACTGGAGATACGCAGTATTTT.

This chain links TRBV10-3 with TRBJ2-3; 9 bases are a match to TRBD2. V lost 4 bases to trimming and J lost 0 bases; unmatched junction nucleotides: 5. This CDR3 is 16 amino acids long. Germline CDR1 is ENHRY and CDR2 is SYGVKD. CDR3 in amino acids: CAISAISGGSTDTQYF. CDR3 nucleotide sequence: TGTGCCATCAGTGCCATTAGCGGGGGTAGCACAGATACGCAGTATTTT.

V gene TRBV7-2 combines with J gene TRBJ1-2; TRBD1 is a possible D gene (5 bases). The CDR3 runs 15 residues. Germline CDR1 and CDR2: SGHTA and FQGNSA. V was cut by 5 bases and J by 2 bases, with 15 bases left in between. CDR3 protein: CASSKGLPGNYGYTF. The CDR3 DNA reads TGTGCCAGCAGCAAGGGACTGCCGGGAAACTATGGCTACACCTTC.

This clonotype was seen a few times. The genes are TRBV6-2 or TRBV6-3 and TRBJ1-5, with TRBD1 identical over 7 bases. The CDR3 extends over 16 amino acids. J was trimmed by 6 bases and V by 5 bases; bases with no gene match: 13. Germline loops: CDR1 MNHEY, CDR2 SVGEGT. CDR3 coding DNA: TGTGCCAGCAGTAAAGTACAGGGGAGCGTGGGTCAGCCCCAGCATTTT. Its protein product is CASSKVQGSVGQPQHF.

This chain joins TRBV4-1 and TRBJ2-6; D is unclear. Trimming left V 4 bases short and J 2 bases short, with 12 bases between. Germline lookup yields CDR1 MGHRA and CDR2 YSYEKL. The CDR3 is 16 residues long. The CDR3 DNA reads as TGCGCCAGCAGCCTAGTTAAGGTTCCTGGGGCCAACGTCCTGACTTTC. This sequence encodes CASSLVKVPGANVLTF.

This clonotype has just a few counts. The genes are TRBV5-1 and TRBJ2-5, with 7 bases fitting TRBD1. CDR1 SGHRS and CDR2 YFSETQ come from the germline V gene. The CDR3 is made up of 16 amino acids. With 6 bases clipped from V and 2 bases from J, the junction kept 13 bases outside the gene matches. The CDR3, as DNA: TGCGCCAGCACCCAGGGGGACCCCAATACTCAAGAGACCCAGTACTTC. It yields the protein CASTQGDPNTQETQYF. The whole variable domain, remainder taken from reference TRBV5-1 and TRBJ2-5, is KAGVTQTPRYLIKTRGQQVTLSCSPISGHRSVSWYQQTPGQGLQFLFEYFSETQRNKGNFPGRFSGRQFSNSRSEMNVSTLELGDSALYLCASTQGDPNTQETQYFGPGTRLLVL.

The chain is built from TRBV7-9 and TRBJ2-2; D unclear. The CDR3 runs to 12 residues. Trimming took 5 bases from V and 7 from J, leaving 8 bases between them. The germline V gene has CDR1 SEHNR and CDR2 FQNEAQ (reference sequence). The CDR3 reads CASSPGGGELFF. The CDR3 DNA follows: TGTGCCAGCAGCCCGGGCGGCGGGGAGCTGTTTTTT.

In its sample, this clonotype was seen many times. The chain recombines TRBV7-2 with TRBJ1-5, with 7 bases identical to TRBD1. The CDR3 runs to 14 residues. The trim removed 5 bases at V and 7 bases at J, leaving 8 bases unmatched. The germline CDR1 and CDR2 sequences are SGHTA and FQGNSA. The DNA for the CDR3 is TGTGCCAGCAGCCCCCGACAGGGCGGGCAGCCCCAGCATTTT. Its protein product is CASSPRQGGQPQHF.

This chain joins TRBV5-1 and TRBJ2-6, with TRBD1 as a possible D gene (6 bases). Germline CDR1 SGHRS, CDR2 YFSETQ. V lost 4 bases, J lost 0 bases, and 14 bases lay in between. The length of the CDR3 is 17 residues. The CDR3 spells CASSRRRGNSGANVLTF. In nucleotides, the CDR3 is TGCGCCAGCAGCCGGAGAAGGGGGAACTCTGGGGCCAACGTCCTGACTTTC.

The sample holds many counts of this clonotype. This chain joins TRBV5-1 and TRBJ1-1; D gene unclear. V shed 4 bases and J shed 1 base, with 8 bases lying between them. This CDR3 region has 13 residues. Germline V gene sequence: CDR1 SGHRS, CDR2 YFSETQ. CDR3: CASSGTQNTEAFF. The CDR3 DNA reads TGCGCCAGCAGCGGAACACAGAACACTGAAGCTTTCTTT.

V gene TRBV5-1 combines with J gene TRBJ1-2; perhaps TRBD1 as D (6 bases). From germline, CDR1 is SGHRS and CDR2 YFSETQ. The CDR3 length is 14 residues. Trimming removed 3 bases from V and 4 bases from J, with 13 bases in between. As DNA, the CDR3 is TGCGCCAGCAGCTCACAGGGAGCTGGCTATGGCTACACCTTC. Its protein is CASSSQGAGYGYTF.

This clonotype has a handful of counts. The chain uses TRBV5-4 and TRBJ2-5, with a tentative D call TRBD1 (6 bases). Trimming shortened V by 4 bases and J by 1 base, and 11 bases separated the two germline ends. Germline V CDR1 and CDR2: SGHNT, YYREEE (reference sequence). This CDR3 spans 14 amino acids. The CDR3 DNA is TGTGCCAGCAGCGGGTGGGGGCTCCAAGAGACCCAGTACTTC. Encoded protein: CASSGWGLQETQYF.

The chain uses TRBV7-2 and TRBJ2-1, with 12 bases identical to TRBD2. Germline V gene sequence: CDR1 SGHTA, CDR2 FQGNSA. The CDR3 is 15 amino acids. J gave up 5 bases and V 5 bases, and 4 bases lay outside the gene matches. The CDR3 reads CASSMTSGGDNEQFF. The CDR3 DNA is TGTGCCAGCAGCATGACTAGCGGGGGCGACAATGAGCAGTTCTTC.

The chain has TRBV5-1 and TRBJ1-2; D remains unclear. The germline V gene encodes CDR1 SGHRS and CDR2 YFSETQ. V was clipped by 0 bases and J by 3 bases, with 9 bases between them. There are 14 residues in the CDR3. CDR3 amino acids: CASSLAPGDYGYTF. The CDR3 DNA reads TGCGCCAGCAGCTTGGCCCCCGGGGACTATGGCTACACCTTC. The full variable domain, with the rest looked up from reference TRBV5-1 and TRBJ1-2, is KAGVTQTPRYLIKTRGQQVTLSCSPISGHRSVSWYQQTPGQGLQFLFEYFSETQRNKGNFPGRFSGRQFSNSRSEMNVSTLELGDSALYLCASSLAPGDYGYTFGSGTRLTVV.

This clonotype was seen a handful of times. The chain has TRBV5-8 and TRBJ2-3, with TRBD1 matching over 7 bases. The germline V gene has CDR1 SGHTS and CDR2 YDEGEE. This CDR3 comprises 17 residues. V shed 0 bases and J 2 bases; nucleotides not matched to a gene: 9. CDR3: CASSLGQGPPTTDTQYF. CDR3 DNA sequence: TGTGCCAGCAGCTTGGGACAGGGTCCCCCCACCACAGATACGCAGTATTTT.